These 11 T cell receptor beta chains were all obtained from the same sample, sequenced in a study of technical replicates of blood from a handful of donors. Using immunoSEQ multiplex PCR, the repertoire was profiled, and TCRdb retains in-frame clones only, with some absent. The sample shows 13,000 to 15,000 clones, roughly 83% of them seen only once. Sample: PBMCs. These receptors were collected from a human donor in good health.

This chain joins TRBV5-5 and TRBJ1-5, with a possible D match to TRBD1 (5 bases). The ends were cut back, 3 bases at V and 0 bases at J, with 10 bases in the middle. This CDR3 contains 15 residues. Germline CDR1 SGHKS, CDR2 YYEKEE (reference sequence). The CDR3 region is CASSSGQASNQPQHF. The CDR3 nucleotides are TGTGCCAGCAGCTCAGGACAAGCTAGCAATCAGCCCCAGCATTTT.

The J gene is TRBJ2-1, the V gene TRBV11-3, with 10 bases that match TRBD2. Germline V gene lookup returns CDR1 SGHNT and CDR2 YENEEA. The CDR3 loop spans 13 amino acids. J gave up 12 bases and V 5 bases, and 7 bases lay outside the gene matches. CDR3 nucleotide sequence: TGTGCCAGCAGCAAACAGCGGGAGGGGCCGCAGTTCTTC. This sequence encodes CASSKQREGPQFF.

CDR3 nucleotides: TGTGCCAGCAGTGAAAGGCAGGGGAAAGACATTCAGTACTTC. This sequence encodes CASSERQGKDIQYF. This sequence joins TRBV2 and TRBJ2-4; TRBD1 might be the D (6 bases). CDR1 and CDR2 (germline): SNHLY, FYNNEI. V shed 2 bases and J shed 8 bases, with 13 bases lying between them. This CDR3 spans 14 amino acids.

V and J are TRBV7-2 and TRBJ1-1; 9 nucleotides align to TRBD1. CDR3 length: 15 residues. With V trimmed by 6 bases and J by 0 bases, 5 bases remained unmatched. Germline V CDR1 and CDR2: SGHTA, FQGNSA. CDR3 sequence reads: CASSSGQGLNTEAFF. The CDR3 DNA sequence: TGTGCCAGCAGTTCGGGACAGGGATTGAACACTGAAGCTTTCTTT.

The V call is TRBV5-1, the J call TRBJ2-7; D is perhaps TRBD2 (5 bases). CDR3 length: 14 amino acids. Per the germline V gene, CDR1 is SGHRS and CDR2 is YFSETQ. V was cut by 4 bases and J by 6 bases, with 17 bases left in between. DNA for the CDR3: TGCGCCAGCAGCAAACCAACCGAAAGCGGCGAGCAGTACTTC. Encoded protein: CASSKPTESGEQYF. Combining the CDR3 with reference TRBV5-1 and TRBJ2-7 gives the whole variable domain KAGVTQTPRYLIKTRGQQVTLSCSPISGHRSVSWYQQTPGQGLQFLFEYFSETQRNKGNFPGRFSGRQFSNSRSEMNVSTLELGDSALYLCASSKPTESGEQYFGPGTRLTVT.

The CDR3 DNA follows: TGTGCCAGCAGCCCCGGGACTAGCGGGAGTCACACAGATACGCAGTATTTT. Protein: CASSPGTSGSHTDTQYF. V usage is TRBV7-7 and J usage is TRBJ2-3, with TRBD2 matching over 14 bases. The CDR3 runs 17 residues. Germline trimming cut 5 bases from V and 2 bases from J; bases unmatched to any gene: 6. CDR1 and CDR2 from the germline V gene are SSHAT and FNYEAQ (reference sequence). The full variable domain, in which reference TRBV7-7 and TRBJ2-3 provide the parts outside the CDR3, is GAGVSQSPRYKVTKRGQDVTLRCDPISSHATLYWYQQALGQGPEFLTYFNYEAQPDKSGLPSDRFSAERPEGSISTLTIQRTEQRDSAMYRCASSPGTSGSHTDTQYFGPGTRLTVL.

The rearrangement joins TRBV7-3 to TRBJ1-1, with 8 bases that match TRBD1. The germline V gene encodes CDR1 SGHTA and CDR2 FQGTGA. The CDR3 covers 14 residues. Trimming cost V 2 bases and J 5 bases; bases outside gene matches: 4. CDR3 sequence (DNA): TGTGCCAGCAGCTTACAGGGGGCAGAGACTGAAGCTTTCTTT. It codes for CASSLQGAETEAFF.

The J gene is TRBJ2-3, the V gene TRBV7-2; D is uncertain. Germline V gene lookup returns CDR1 SGHTA and CDR2 FQGNSA. This CDR3 is 13 amino acids long. Trimming removed 3 bases at V and 1 base at J, with 5 bases between. In DNA form, the CDR3 reads TGTGCCAGCAGCTTTCCCGGCACAGATACGCAGTATTTT. Its protein product is CASSFPGTDTQYF. The variable domain in full, with the rest retrieved from reference TRBV7-2 and TRBJ2-3, is GAGVSQSPSNKVTEKGKDVELRCDPISGHTALYWYRQSLGQGLEFLIYFQGNSAPDKSGLPSDRFSAERTGGSVSTLTIQRTQQEDSAVYLCASSFPGTDTQYFGPGTRLTVL.

This chain links TRBV5-6 with TRBJ2-1; 9 positions agree with TRBD2. Germline CDR1 and CDR2: SGHDT and YYEEEE. The junction had 4 bases not matched to a gene; V was cut back by 4 bases and J by 2 bases. The CDR3 runs to 15 residues. The CDR3 sequence: CASSPSGTAYNEQFF. The CDR3 DNA sequence: TGTGCCAGCAGCCCTAGCGGGACCGCCTACAATGAGCAGTTCTTC.

The chain employs TRBV10-3 and TRBJ2-1; 12 bases line up with TRBD2. The CDR3 is made up of 12 amino acids. Germline loops: CDR1 ENHRY, CDR2 SYGVKD. Trimming took 6 bases from V and 15 from J; bases not matched to a gene: 6. The CDR3 DNA is TGTGCCATCAGAGCTAGCGGGAGGGCCTGGTTCTTC. Residues: CAIRASGRAWFF.

The J gene is TRBJ1-1, the V gene TRBV16; D uncertain. CDR3 size: 13 residues. Trimming left V 0 bases short and J 6 bases short, with 8 bases between. The germline V gene has CDR1 KGHSY and CDR2 FQNENV. CDR3 region: CASSQSSGPEAFF. Here the CDR3 DNA reads TGTGCCAGCAGCCAATCAAGCGGCCCTGAAGCTTTCTTT.